The rows below give T cell receptor beta chains drawn from one sample of a study of T cells in Graves' hyperthyroidism and ophthalmopathy. TCRdb called the multiplex PCR reads again in MiXCR, with one record for every CDR3 protein. The sample has hundreds of thousands of distinct CDR3 sequences, roughly 14% seen once. Sequenced input: blood. The receptors were sampled from a woman aged 45-65 years with Graves' ophthalmopathy. CDR3s include the opening cysteine and the closing phenylalanine or tryptophan. A D gene is named only where the DNA matches it firmly. Size is omitted from some rows. Given values are once, few, many or a class for expanded clones.

many | NA | TRBJ2-3 | TRBV12-3/TRBV12-4 | 19 | CASSTKASVIWGGTDTQYF | TGTGCCAGCAGCACCAAGGCTAGCGTCATTTGGGGGGGCACAGATACGCAGTATTTT
many | NA | TRBJ2-1 | TRBV11-3 | 15 | CASSLALDGYNEQFF | TGTGCCAGCAGCTTAGCTCTAGACGGGTACAATGAGCAGTTCTTC
few | NA | TRBJ1-2 | TRBV18 | 14 | CASSPNRQDYGYTF | TGTGCCAGCTCACCAAATAGGCAGGACTATGGCTACACCTTC
few | NA | TRBJ1-2 | TRBV18 | 16 | CASSPYAEYLERGYTF | TGTGCCAGCTCACCATATGCAGAGTATCTGGAGCGGGGCTACACCTTC
many | NA | TRBJ1-5 | TRBV28 | 16 | CASSRRGFGANQPQHF | TGTGCCAGCAGTCGCAGGGGTTTCGGAGCCAATCAGCCCCAGCATTTT
few | NA | TRBJ2-2 | TRBV2 | 15 | CASRDGQMISGELFF | TGTGCCAGCAGGGACGGCCAGATGATTTCCGGGGAGCTGTTTTTT
many | TRBD1 | TRBJ1-2 | TRBV5-5 | 13 | CASNQGAGYGYTF | TGTGCCAGCAATCAGGGGGCTGGCTATGGCTACACCTTC
many | NA | TRBJ2-7 | TRBV7-8 | 14 | CASSLAVGGYEQYF | TGTGCCAGCAGCTTAGCGGTGGGAGGCTACGAGCAGTACTTC
many | TRBD1 | TRBJ2-1 | TRBV14 | 15 | CASSLTGTGEGEQFF | TGTGCCAGCAGCCTTACCGGGACAGGGGAGGGTGAGCAGTTCTTC
NA | TRBD1 | TRBJ1-5 | TRBV15 | 16 | CATSSHGQGTFQPQHF | TGTGCCACCAGCTCGCATGGACAGGGGACTTTTCAGCCCCAGCATTTT
many | NA | TRBJ2-3 | TRBV11-2 | 17 | CASSLGLQPASTDTQYF | TGTGCCAGCAGCTTAGGTCTCCAGCCAGCTAGCACAGATACGCAGTATTTT
many | TRBD2 | TRBJ2-2 | TRBV30 | 15 | CAWSLRAGVIGELFF | TGTGCCTGGAGTCTTAGGGCGGGAGTTATCGGGGAGCTGTTTTTT
many | TRBD2 | TRBJ2-6 | TRBV29-1 | 16 | CSVVNSGHSGANVLTF | TGCAGCGTTGTTAATAGCGGGCACTCTGGGGCCAACGTCCTGACTTTC